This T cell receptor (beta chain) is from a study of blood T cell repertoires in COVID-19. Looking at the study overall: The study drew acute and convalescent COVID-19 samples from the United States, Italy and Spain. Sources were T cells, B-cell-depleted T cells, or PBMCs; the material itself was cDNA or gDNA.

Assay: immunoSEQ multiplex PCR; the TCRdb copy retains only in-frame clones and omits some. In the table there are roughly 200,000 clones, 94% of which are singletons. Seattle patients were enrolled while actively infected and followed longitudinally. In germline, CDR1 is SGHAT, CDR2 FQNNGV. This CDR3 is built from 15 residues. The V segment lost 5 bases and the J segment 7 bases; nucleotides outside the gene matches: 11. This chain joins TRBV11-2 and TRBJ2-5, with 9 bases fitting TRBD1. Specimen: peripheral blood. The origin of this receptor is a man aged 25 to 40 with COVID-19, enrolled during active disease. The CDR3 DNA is TGTGCCAGCAGCCCGGCCGGGACAGGGAGCGGGACCCAGTACTTC. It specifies CASSPAGTGSGTQYF.